A selection of T cell receptor beta chains follows, all from one sample in a study of beta chain features in type 1 diabetes. Sequencing used immunoSEQ multiplex PCR; TCRdb keeps in-frame clones, though not all of them. The profile shows about half a million clones, over 10% of them singletons. The sequencing input was naive CD4+ T cells from blood. The receptors were sampled from a woman under 30 in good health. Both conserved end residues are part of each CDR3. The D gene is left open where the match is weak. Clone size appears in some rows only: once, few, many, or a class for an expanded clone.

CDR3nt: TGTGCCAGCTTCGGGACAGGCGATAATTCACCCCTCCACTTT
CDR3aa: CASFGTGDNSPLHF
d_gene: TRBD1
len: 14
v_gene: TRBV18
j_gene: TRBJ1-6
abundance: few

CDR3nt: TGTGCCAGCAGCGAGGGGGCTTTCCTCCGCCAGCCCCAGCATTTT
CDR3aa: CASSEGAFLRQPQHF
d_gene: TRBD1
len: 15
v_gene: TRBV9
j_gene: TRBJ1-5
abundance: few

CDR3nt: TGTGCCAGCTCACTGGGACAGGTTAATGAAAAACTGTTTTTT
CDR3aa: CASSLGQVNEKLFF
d_gene: TRBD1
len: 14
v_gene: TRBV18
j_gene: TRBJ1-4
abundance: few

CDR3nt: TGTGCCAGCAGCTCCTCTCCTAAGCGAGGCACAGATACGCAGTATTTT
CDR3aa: CASSSSPKRGTDTQYF
d_gene: NA
len: 16
v_gene: TRBV5-4
j_gene: TRBJ2-3
abundance: NA

CDR3nt: TGCGCCAGCAGCTTGGGTCCAGGGGACTATGGCTACACCTTC
CDR3aa: CASSLGPGDYGYTF
d_gene: NA
len: 14
v_gene: TRBV5-1
j_gene: TRBJ1-2
abundance: NA

CDR3nt: TGTGCCATCAGTGAGAGAGGTAGCGGGGGCACAGATACGCAGTATTTT
CDR3aa: CAISERGSGGTDTQYF
d_gene: TRBD2
len: 16
v_gene: TRBV10-3
j_gene: TRBJ2-3
abundance: NA

CDR3nt: TGTGCCAGTAGCCCTAGTTTCTGGATGGAGCAGTACTTC
CDR3aa: CASSPSFWMEQYF
d_gene: NA
len: 13
v_gene: TRBV19
j_gene: TRBJ2-7
abundance: few

CDR3nt: TGTGCCAGCAGCCCCGTCCGGGGTGAGCAGTTCTTC
CDR3aa: CASSPVRGEQFF
d_gene: NA
len: 12
v_gene: TRBV7-2
j_gene: TRBJ2-1
abundance: NA

CDR3nt: TGTGCCAGCCAACCGCACACGGCCGGAGGGGGCAATGAGCAGTTCTTC
CDR3aa: CASQPHTAGGGNEQFF
d_gene: NA
len: 16
v_gene: TRBV28
j_gene: TRBJ2-1
abundance: many

CDR3nt: TGTGCCAGCAGTGAGGTGGATACGCAGTATTTT
CDR3aa: CASSEVDTQYF
d_gene: NA
len: 11
v_gene: TRBV2
j_gene: TRBJ2-3
abundance: few

CDR3nt: TGCAGCGTTGGAGGGACAGACGATCAGCCCCAGCATTTT
CDR3aa: CSVGGTDDQPQHF
d_gene: TRBD1
len: 13
v_gene: TRBV29-1
j_gene: TRBJ1-5
abundance: NA

CDR3nt: TGTGCTAGTGCCCGATTACAGGGAAATGAGCAGTTCTTC
CDR3aa: CASARLQGNEQFF
d_gene: NA
len: 13
v_gene: TRBV12-5
j_gene: TRBJ2-1
abundance: few

CDR3nt: TGTGCCAGCAGCCCTGGACAGGGGGGCAACGAGCAGTACTTC
CDR3aa: CASSPGQGGNEQYF
d_gene: TRBD1
len: 14
v_gene: TRBV7-2
j_gene: TRBJ2-7
abundance: few

CDR3nt: TGTGCCAGCAGAGGAGGGCACTCTAGTACAGGAGAGACCCAGTACTTC
CDR3aa: CASRGGHSSTGETQYF
d_gene: NA
len: 16
v_gene: TRBV7-2
j_gene: TRBJ2-5
abundance: few

CDR3nt: TGTGCCAGCAGCTTAATCCCCCAGGGGCGGGATGAGCAGTTCTTC
CDR3aa: CASSLIPQGRDEQFF
d_gene: NA
len: 15
v_gene: TRBV11-3
j_gene: TRBJ2-1
abundance: NA

CDR3nt: TGTGCCAGCAGCCCCGGGTCGGCAGCGAACACTGAAGCTTTCTTT
CDR3aa: CASSPGSAANTEAFF
d_gene: NA
len: 15
v_gene: TRBV9
j_gene: TRBJ1-1
abundance: NA

CDR3nt: TGTGCCAGCAGTTTCGTCGACAGCCTCACCGGGGAGCTGTTTTTT
CDR3aa: CASSFVDSLTGELFF
d_gene: NA
len: 15
v_gene: TRBV28
j_gene: TRBJ2-2
abundance: few

CDR3nt: TGTGCCAGCAGCCACTTATCGGGTACGGGCAATGAGCAGTTCTTC
CDR3aa: CASSHLSGTGNEQFF
d_gene: NA
len: 15
v_gene: TRBV7-9
j_gene: TRBJ2-1
abundance: NA

CDR3nt: TGCAGTGCTTCACCAGGGAACACCTTC
CDR3aa: CSASPGNTF
d_gene: NA
len: 9
v_gene: TRBV20-1
j_gene: TRBJ1-2
abundance: few

CDR3nt: TGCGCCAGCAGCCGCTCGGCGGGGCTCTACGAGCAGTACTTC
CDR3aa: CASSRSAGLYEQYF
d_gene: NA
len: 14
v_gene: TRBV4-3
j_gene: TRBJ2-7
abundance: NA

CDR3nt: TGTGCCAGCAGCTTGCGGCTGCAGAACACTGAAGCTTTCTTT
CDR3aa: CASSLRLQNTEAFF
d_gene: NA
len: 14
v_gene: TRBV5-4
j_gene: TRBJ1-1
abundance: NA

CDR3nt: TGTGCCAGCAGCTTCAAAGAGAGTCGGGGTGGCTACACCTTC
CDR3aa: CASSFKESRGGYTF
d_gene: NA
len: 14
v_gene: TRBV9
j_gene: TRBJ1-2
abundance: few

CDR3nt: TGTGCCAGCAGCGTAGGTTCCCAGGGCTACAATGAGCAGTTCTTC
CDR3aa: CASSVGSQGYNEQFF
d_gene: NA
len: 15
v_gene: TRBV9
j_gene: TRBJ2-1
abundance: NA

CDR3nt: TGCGCCAGCAGGAGACTAGCGGGGATCACAGATACGCAGTATTTT
CDR3aa: CASRRLAGITDTQYF
d_gene: TRBD2
len: 15
v_gene: TRBV4-1
j_gene: TRBJ2-3
abundance: few

CDR3nt: TGTGCCAGCAGCTTAGCGCGGACTCGAGAGAAGTTCTTC
CDR3aa: CASSLARTREKFF
d_gene: NA
len: 13
v_gene: TRBV7-9
j_gene: TRBJ2-1
abundance: few

CDR3nt: TGTGCCAGCAGCCCTGAGCGGGGCTTCTCGCACTATGGCTACACCTTC
CDR3aa: CASSPERGFSHYGYTF
d_gene: NA
len: 16
v_gene: TRBV5-4
j_gene: TRBJ1-2
abundance: NA

CDR3nt: TGTGCCAGCAGCTACCCCTCGGGTGAGCAGTTCTTC
CDR3aa: CASSYPSGEQFF
d_gene: NA
len: 12
v_gene: TRBV13
j_gene: TRBJ2-1
abundance: many

CDR3nt: TGTGCCAGCAGTGAATCGGAGGTTAGGGATCAGTTCTTC
CDR3aa: CASSESEVRDQFF
d_gene: NA
len: 13
v_gene: TRBV2
j_gene: TRBJ2-1
abundance: few

CDR3nt: TGCAGCGCGGGGAAGGGGGAGACCCAGTACTTC
CDR3aa: CSAGKGETQYF
d_gene: NA
len: 11
v_gene: TRBV29-1
j_gene: TRBJ2-5
abundance: few

CDR3nt: TGTGCCACCAGCAGGGACGGGACAGCGCAGTTCTTC
CDR3aa: CATSRDGTAQFF
d_gene: TRBD1
len: 12
v_gene: TRBV15
j_gene: TRBJ2-1
abundance: few

CDR3nt: TGCGCCAGCAGCTTGATTATCGGGACAGATCATGAAGCTTTCTTT
CDR3aa: CASSLIIGTDHEAFF
d_gene: TRBD1
len: 15
v_gene: TRBV5-1
j_gene: TRBJ1-1
abundance: NA

CDR3nt: TGTGCCAGCCGGGGGCCAGGCGATGAGCAGTTCTTC
CDR3aa: CASRGPGDEQFF
d_gene: NA
len: 12
v_gene: TRBV2
j_gene: TRBJ2-1
abundance: NA

CDR3nt: TGTGCCAGCAGCACCCGACACGGGAGCTCCTACAATGAGCAGTTCTTC
CDR3aa: CASSTRHGSSYNEQFF
d_gene: NA
len: 16
v_gene: TRBV7-9
j_gene: TRBJ2-1
abundance: few

CDR3nt: TGTGCCAGCAGCTTTGACGGACAGGGAGGAGAGACCCAGTACTTC
CDR3aa: CASSFDGQGGETQYF
d_gene: TRBD1
len: 15
v_gene: TRBV5-6
j_gene: TRBJ2-5
abundance: few

CDR3nt: TGTGCCAGCAGTCCCACTAGCCCAGAGACCCAGTACTTC
CDR3aa: CASSPTSPETQYF
d_gene: NA
len: 13
v_gene: TRBV11-2
j_gene: TRBJ2-5
abundance: NA

CDR3nt: TGTGCCAGCAGGCCAGAAAGGGAGACCCAGTACTTC
CDR3aa: CASRPERETQYF
d_gene: NA
len: 12
v_gene: TRBV2
j_gene: TRBJ2-5
abundance: NA

CDR3nt: TGTGCCAGCAGCCCCCAGGGAAACACTGAAGCTTTCTTT
CDR3aa: CASSPQGNTEAFF
d_gene: NA
len: 13
v_gene: TRBV7-2
j_gene: TRBJ1-1
abundance: few

CDR3nt: TGTGCCAGCAGCTTCCCTAGCGGGGTCACAGATACGCAGTATTTT
CDR3aa: CASSFPSGVTDTQYF
d_gene: TRBD2
len: 15
v_gene: TRBV7-2
j_gene: TRBJ2-3
abundance: few

CDR3nt: TGTGCCAGCAGCCAATTGAGCGGGGCTAGCACAGATACGCAGTATTTT
CDR3aa: CASSQLSGASTDTQYF
d_gene: TRBD2
len: 16
v_gene: TRBV14
j_gene: TRBJ2-3
abundance: few

CDR3nt: TGCAGCGTTGTGGGGTCAGGGCCTTGGGAGGGTACAGATACGCAGTATTTT
CDR3aa: CSVVGSGPWEGTDTQYF
d_gene: TRBD2
len: 17
v_gene: TRBV29-1
j_gene: TRBJ2-3
abundance: NA

CDR3nt: TGTGCCAGCAGTTACGGGACTAGCGGCTACGAGCAGTACTTC
CDR3aa: CASSYGTSGYEQYF
d_gene: TRBD2
len: 14
v_gene: TRBV6-5
j_gene: TRBJ2-7
abundance: few

CDR3nt: TGTGCCAGCAGCCCCAGGAGCTCCTACAATGAGCAGTTCTTC
CDR3aa: CASSPRSSYNEQFF
d_gene: NA
len: 14
v_gene: TRBV9
j_gene: TRBJ2-1
abundance: NA

CDR3nt: TGTGCCAGCAGCCAAGATCCCGCTAGCGGGCAAGAGACCCAGTACTTC
CDR3aa: CASSQDPASGQETQYF
d_gene: TRBD2
len: 16
v_gene: TRBV4-2
j_gene: TRBJ2-5
abundance: few

CDR3nt: TGTGCCAGCTCCCTAGCGGGGCACACAGATACGCAGTATTTT
CDR3aa: CASSLAGHTDTQYF
d_gene: TRBD2
len: 14
v_gene: TRBV18
j_gene: TRBJ2-3
abundance: few

CDR3nt: TGCAGCGTTTCCGCTAGCAATCAGCCCCAGCATTTT
CDR3aa: CSVSASNQPQHF
d_gene: NA
len: 12
v_gene: TRBV29-1
j_gene: TRBJ1-5
abundance: NA